This T cell receptor beta chain was captured in a study of shared clonotypes between healthy human individuals. Findings and limits, study-wide: What rarefaction showed was incomplete sorted-subset sequencing despite large depth. Investigators expected sequencing depth to affect clonotype sharing among donors.

Deletions cut 1 base from V and 4 bases from J, with 11 bases between. The CDR3 consists of 14 residues. CDR1 is MDHEN and CDR2 is SYDVKM in the germline V gene. In regard to this clone: Antigen specificity is unknown.

TCRdb's copy holds only in-frame clones and misses some; the assay was immunoSEQ multiplex PCR. The repertoire includes hundreds of thousands of clones, roughly 96% of them detected once, and 0.11% sits in the top ten. Cells designated naive CD8 were CD45RO-negative and were positively selected for CCR7, with terminally differentiated effector memory CD45RA+ cells excluded. Those who donated were healthy HIV-negative adults, with no recent acute infections or vaccinations reported. V and J are TRBV28 and TRBJ2-7; D is unresolved. The sequencing sample was made of naive CD8+ T cells sorted from blood. The sequence was collected from a woman aged 30 to 39 in good health. This CDR3 is CASSLYVGAYEQYF. Written as DNA, the CDR3 is TGTGCCAGCAGTTTATATGTAGGAGCGTACGAGCAGTACTTC.